This T cell receptor (beta chain) was identified in a study of beta chain features in type 1 diabetes. General observations from the study: Naive, central memory and Treg TCRB repertoires appeared more alike in patients than in healthy donors. TCRB CDR3s from Type 1 diabetes patients were moderately but significantly shorter in all four CD4+ subsets. VDJ junctions from type 1 diabetes patients carried fewer insertions and larger deletions.

V lost 0 bases, J lost 5 bases, and 6 bases lay in between. The CDR3 covers 13 residues. The germline CDR1 and CDR2 sequences are SGHRS and YFSETQ. This clone was seen more than once but under ten times. What it recognizes is unknown. CD4+ naive, central memory, regulatory and stem cell-like memory cells were sorted via CD45RO/CCR7/CD25/CD127/CD95/CD27. The isolated RNA, all of it, was reverse transcribed, so expressed TCRB transcripts were what got sequenced. Some clones are missing from TCRdb's copy, which holds only in-frame ones; the method was immunoSEQ multiplex PCR. This table holds around 100,000 clones, under 30% found once.

Sequencing was done on a sample of central memory CD4+ T cells from blood. The chain employs TRBV5-1 and TRBJ1-5; D unclear. The sequence derives from a woman in her late teens or twenties with type 1 diabetes. The CDR3 DNA reads as TGCGCCAGCAGCTTGGCCCCCGATCAGCCCCAGCATTTT. It specifies CASSLAPDQPQHF. Looking up the rest from reference TRBV5-1 and TRBJ1-5 gives the full variable domain: KAGVTQTPRYLIKTRGQQVTLSCSPISGHRSVSWYQQTPGQGLQFLFEYFSETQRNKGNFPGRFSGRQFSNSRSEMNVSTLELGDSALYLCASSLAPDQPQHFGDGTRLSIL.